One and the same sample provided the 17 T cell receptor beta chains below, sequenced in a study of shared clonotypes between healthy human individuals. The protocol was immunoSEQ multiplex PCR, while the TCRdb copy is restricted to in-frame clones and leaves out a portion. The sample includes over a million clones, more than 95% of them seen just once. The sequencing input was naive CD4+ T cells sorted from blood. Noted subset: CD45RA+ positively selected. The origin of the receptors is a man aged 25 to 40 in good health.

This chain joins TRBV6-5 and TRBJ2-2; the match to TRBD1 covers 9 bases. The CDR3 sequence is 16 residues long. The germline V gene encodes CDR1 MNHEY and CDR2 SVGAGI. The J segment lost 2 bases and the V segment lost 4 bases, leaving 5 bases of the junction unmatched. The CDR3 DNA is TGTGCCAGCAGTTCCGGGACAGGGTTCAACACCGGGGAGCTGTTTTTT. It specifies CASSSGTGFNTGELFF.

This chain joins TRBV12-5 and TRBJ2-7, with TRBD2 matching 9 bases. The V gene end was trimmed by 4 bases and the J gene end by 3 bases; junction bases not matched to a gene: 16. The length of the CDR3 is 18 residues. The germline V gene has CDR1 LGHNT and CDR2 FRNRAP. The CDR3 region is CASGSPASGKVTGYEQYF. The CDR3 DNA follows: TGTGCTAGTGGTTCCCCGGCTAGCGGGAAGGTTACCGGCTACGAGCAGTACTTC.

V is TRBV28 and J is TRBJ1-2; a weak D match, TRBD1 (6 bases). CDR1 is MDHEN, CDR2 SYDVKM, per germline. The CDR3 is made up of 16 amino acids. Trimming removed 8 bases at V and 6 bases at J, with 25 bases between. DNA for the CDR3: TGTGCCAGCCATTACCCCCCCGCAGGGGTTGTCGATGGCTACACCTTC. Protein product: CASHYPPAGVVDGYTF.

V gene TRBV9 combines with J gene TRBJ2-1; 7 nucleotides agree with TRBD2. The CDR3 runs to 16 residues. The V gene end was trimmed by 1 base and the J gene end by 9 bases; junction bases not matched to a gene: 13. CDR1 and CDR2 from the germline V gene are SGDLS and YYNGEE. The CDR3 protein is CASSVTLGGSSAEQFF. The DNA of the CDR3 is TGTGCCAGCAGCGTAACTCTTGGCGGGAGCTCTGCTGAGCAGTTCTTC.

The chain combines TRBV7-9 with TRBJ2-7; 8 nucleotides match TRBD1. Trimming cost V 4 bases and J 8 bases; bases outside gene matches: 4. This CDR3 region has 12 residues. Germline CDR1 is SEHNR and CDR2 is FQNEAQ (reference sequence). CDR3 loop: CASSSDRGQQYF. CDR3 sequence (DNA): TGTGCCAGCAGCTCAGACAGGGGTCAGCAGTACTTC.

The CDR3 is CASSLDRGSHYNEQFF. CDR3 in DNA: TGTGCCAGCAGCTTAGATCGGGGTTCTCATTACAATGAGCAGTTCTTC. The V call is TRBV11-2, the J call TRBJ2-1, with a possible D match to TRBD2 (5 bases). Trimming removed 0 bases from V and 4 bases from J, with 13 bases in between. The CDR3 contains 16 residues. Germline CDR1 SGHAT, CDR2 FQNNGV.

The chain couples TRBV5-1 to TRBJ2-7; 13 bases fit TRBD2. The CDR3 runs 22 residues. V trimming: 3 bases; J trimming: 0 bases; junction bases outside the gene matches: 21. CDR1 and CDR2 (germline): SGHRS, YFSETQ. DNA of the CDR3: TGCGCCAGCAGCTCCCTGGGGAGCGGGACTAGCGGGGCCACCTTCTCCTCCTACGAGCAGTACTTC. Residues: CASSSLGSGTSGATFSSYEQYF.

The chain has TRBV6-1 and TRBJ1-5, with D tentatively TRBD1 (5 bases). CDR1 MNHNS and CDR2 SASEGT come from the germline V gene. Deletions cut 4 bases from V and 0 bases from J, with 7 bases between. CDR3 size: 14 residues. In DNA, the CDR3 is TGTGCCAGCAGTGCCGACAGTAGCAATCAGCCCCAGCATTTT. This gives the protein CASSADSSNQPQHF.

CDR3 protein: CASSLAPTGGMADTQYF. CDR3 nucleotide sequence: TGTGCCAGCAGCTTGGCGCCTACTGGCGGGATGGCAGATACGCAGTATTTT. The rearrangement uses TRBV5-4 and TRBJ2-3; maybe TRBD2 (6 bases). Trimming removed 0 bases at V and 4 bases at J, with 18 bases between. The CDR3 is 17 residues long. From germline, CDR1 is SGHNT and CDR2 YYREEE (reference sequence).

The chain employs TRBV7-2 and TRBJ2-7; D gene ambiguous. This CDR3 is built from 14 residues. Germline V gene lookup returns CDR1 SGHTA and CDR2 FQGNSA. The V end lost 1 base, the J end lost 2 bases, and 9 bases lay between the germline ends. The CDR3 nucleotides are TGTGCCAGCAGCTTAGGTCGACAAGCCTACGAGCAGTACTTC. It is translated as CASSLGRQAYEQYF.

The chain carries TRBV5-1 and TRBJ1-1; D is possibly TRBD1 (5 bases). From germline, CDR1 is SGHRS and CDR2 YFSETQ. The CDR3 extends over 12 amino acids. Trimming stripped 2 bases from V and 5 bases from J, with 7 bases between. The CDR3 nucleotides are TGCGCCAGCAGCTTCAGGGTTACTGAAGCTTTCTTT. It yields the protein CASSFRVTEAFF.

The rearrangement joins TRBV19 to TRBJ1-5; D gene ambiguous. CDR1 and CDR2 (germline): LNHDA, SQIVND (reference sequence). Trimming stripped 3 bases from V and 2 bases from J, with 14 bases between. The CDR3 spans 16 residues. CDR3 nucleotide sequence: TGTGCCAGTAGTATTTATCCAGGTGGCGGCAATCAGCCCCAGCATTTT. Translation gives CASSIYPGGGNQPQHF.

The chain couples TRBV5-6 to TRBJ2-3; 9 nucleotides line up with TRBD2. This CDR3 region has 14 residues. The junction had 5 bases not matched to a gene; V was cut back by 3 bases and J by 6 bases. Germline loops: CDR1 SGHDT, CDR2 YYEEEE. CDR3 nucleotides: TGTGCCAGCAGCTACCTAGCGGGGCGGGATACGCAGTATTTT. Translation: CASSYLAGRDTQYF.

The V call is TRBV21-1, the J call TRBJ1-2. TRBV21-1 corresponds to a pseudogene. The length of the CDR3 is 16 residues. The CDR3 nucleotides read TGTGCCAGCAGCAAAGCGAAAGGCACTCTCGGGCGTGGCTACACCTTC. As protein: CASSKAKGTLGRGYTF.

The rearrangement uses TRBV2 and TRBJ1-3, with D possibly matching TRBD1 (5 bases). Per germline, CDR1 SNHLY and CDR2 FYNNEI. This CDR3 region has 15 residues. The V gene lost 1 base and the J gene lost 0 bases, with 7 bases spanning the gap. The chain's CDR3 is CASSEVQGSGNTIYF. Here the CDR3 DNA reads TGTGCCAGCAGTGAAGTCCAGGGCTCTGGAAACACCATATATTTT.

The rearrangement uses TRBV27 and TRBJ2-1; 10 bases fit TRBD2. The CDR3 runs to 17 residues. V was pared by 4 bases and J by 5 bases, with 11 bases of the junction left unmatched. Germline loops: CDR1 MNHEY, CDR2 SMNVEV (reference sequence). The CDR3 sequence: CASSSLLIAGGHNEQFF. DNA for the CDR3: TGTGCCAGCAGTTCTTTGCTTATAGCGGGAGGCCACAATGAGCAGTTCTTC.

This clone was recorded once. The rearrangement joins TRBV30 to TRBJ2-5, with a weak D call TRBD1 (5 bases). The CDR3 covers 12 residues. CDR1 and CDR2 (germline): GTSNPN, SVGIG (reference sequence). Trimming took 3 bases from V and 2 from J, leaving 7 bases between them. Written as DNA, the CDR3 is TGTGCCTGGAGGGGGCTGCAAGAGACCCAGTACTTC. Protein product: CAWRGLQETQYF.